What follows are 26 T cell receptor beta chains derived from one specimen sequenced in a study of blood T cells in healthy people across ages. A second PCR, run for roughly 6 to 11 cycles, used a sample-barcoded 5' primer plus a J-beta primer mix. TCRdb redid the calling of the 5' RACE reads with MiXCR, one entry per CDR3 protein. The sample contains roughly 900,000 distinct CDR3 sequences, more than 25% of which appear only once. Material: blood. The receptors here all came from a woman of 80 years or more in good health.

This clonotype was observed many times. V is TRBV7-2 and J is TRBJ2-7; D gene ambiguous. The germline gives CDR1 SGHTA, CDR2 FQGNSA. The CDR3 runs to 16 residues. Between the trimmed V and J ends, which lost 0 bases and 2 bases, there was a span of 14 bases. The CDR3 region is CASSLAGAVPTYEQYF. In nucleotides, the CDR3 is TGTGCCAGCAGCTTAGCAGGAGCAGTCCCGACCTACGAGCAGTACTTC.

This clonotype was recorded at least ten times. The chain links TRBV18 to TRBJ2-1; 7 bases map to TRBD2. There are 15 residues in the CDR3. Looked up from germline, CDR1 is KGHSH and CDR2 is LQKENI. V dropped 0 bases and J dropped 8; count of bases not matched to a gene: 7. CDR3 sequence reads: CASSPPESGAYEQFF. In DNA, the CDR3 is TGTGCCAGCTCACCACCGGAGAGCGGGGCGTATGAGCAGTTCTTC.

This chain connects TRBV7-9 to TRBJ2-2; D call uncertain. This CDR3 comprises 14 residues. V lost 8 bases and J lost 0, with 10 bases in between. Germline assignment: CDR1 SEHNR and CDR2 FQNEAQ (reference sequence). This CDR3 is CASRSGTNTGELFF. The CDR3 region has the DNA TGTGCCAGCCGTTCAGGAACGAACACCGGGGAGCTGTTTTTT.

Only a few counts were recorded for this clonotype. CDR3 DNA sequence: TGTGCCAGCAGCTTAACTTCAAGCTCGGGTCAGCCCCAGCATTTT. Translating it yields CASSLTSSSGQPQHF. The chain joins TRBV7-8 to TRBJ1-5; D remains unclear. The CDR3 length is 15 residues. The V gene's germline CDR1 is SGHVS and CDR2 FQNEAQ. V lost 2 bases to trimming and J lost 6 bases, with 14 bases between them.

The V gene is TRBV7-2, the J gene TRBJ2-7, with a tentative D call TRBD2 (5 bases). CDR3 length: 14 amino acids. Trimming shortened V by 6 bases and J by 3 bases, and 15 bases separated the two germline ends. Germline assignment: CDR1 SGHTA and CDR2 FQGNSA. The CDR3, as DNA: TGTGCCAGCAGTTACCTAGAGGGTCGCTACGAGCAGTACTTC. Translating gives CASSYLEGRYEQYF.

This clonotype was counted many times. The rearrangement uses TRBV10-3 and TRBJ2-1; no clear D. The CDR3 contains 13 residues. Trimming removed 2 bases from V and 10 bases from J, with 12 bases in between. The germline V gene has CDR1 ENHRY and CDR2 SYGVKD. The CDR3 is CAISEQRAKEQFF. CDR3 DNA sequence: TGTGCCATCAGTGAGCAACGGGCAAAGGAGCAGTTCTTC.

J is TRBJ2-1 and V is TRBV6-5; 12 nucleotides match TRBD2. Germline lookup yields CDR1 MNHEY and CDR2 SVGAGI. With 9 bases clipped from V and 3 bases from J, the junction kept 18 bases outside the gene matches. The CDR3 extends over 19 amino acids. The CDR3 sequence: CARGYRLAGARDLYNEQFF. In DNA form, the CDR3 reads TGTGCCAGGGGTTACCGACTAGCGGGGGCGAGAGACCTCTACAATGAGCAGTTCTTC.

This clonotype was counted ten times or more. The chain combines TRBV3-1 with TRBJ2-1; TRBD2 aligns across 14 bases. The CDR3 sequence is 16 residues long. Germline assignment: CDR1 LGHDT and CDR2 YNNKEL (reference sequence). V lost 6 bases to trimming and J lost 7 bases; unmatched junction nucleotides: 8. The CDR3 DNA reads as TGTGCCAGCAGGCCAACCCGACTAGCGGGGGGGAATGAGCAGTTCTTC. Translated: CASRPTRLAGGNEQFF.

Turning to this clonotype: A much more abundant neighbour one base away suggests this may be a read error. The CDR3 DNA is TGTGCCAGCACGCCGGGGCAGGGCTACGAGCAGTACTTC. As protein: CASTPGQGYEQYF. V is TRBV6-1 and J is TRBJ2-7, with D tentatively TRBD1 or TRBD2 (5 bases each). Germline CDR1 MNHNS, CDR2 SASEGT. The CDR3 loop spans 13 amino acids. Trimming shortened V by 7 bases and J by 3 bases, and 13 bases separated the two germline ends.

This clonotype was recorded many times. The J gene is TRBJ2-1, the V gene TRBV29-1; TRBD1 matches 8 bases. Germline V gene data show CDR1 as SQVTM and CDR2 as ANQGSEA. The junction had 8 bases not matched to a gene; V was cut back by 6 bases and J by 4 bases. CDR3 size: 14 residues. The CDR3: CSVRDRGPYNEQFF. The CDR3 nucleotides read TGCAGCGTCCGTGACAGGGGACCTTACAATGAGCAGTTCTTC.

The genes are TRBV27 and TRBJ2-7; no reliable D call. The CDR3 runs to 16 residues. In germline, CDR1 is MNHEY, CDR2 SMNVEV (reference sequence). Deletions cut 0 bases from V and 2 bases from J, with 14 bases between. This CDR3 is CASSLSGQTFAYEQYF. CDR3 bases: TGTGCCAGCAGTTTATCAGGGCAGACCTTCGCCTACGAGCAGTACTTC.

CDR3 DNA sequence: TGTGCCAGCACCCTACAGGGGGCTAGGTCTGAAGCTTTCTTT. This translates into CASTLQGARSEAFF. The chain is built from TRBV12-3 or TRBV12-4 and TRBJ1-1; 9 bases align to TRBD1. The CDR3 loop spans 14 amino acids. Trimming at V came to 7 bases and at J to 6 bases, leaving 9 bases not matched to a gene.

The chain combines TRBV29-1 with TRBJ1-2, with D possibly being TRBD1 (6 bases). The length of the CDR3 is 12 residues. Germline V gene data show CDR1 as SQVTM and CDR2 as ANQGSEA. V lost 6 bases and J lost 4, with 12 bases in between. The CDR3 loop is CSVKDRLYGYTF. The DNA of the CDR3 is TGCAGCGTCAAGGACAGACTCTATGGCTACACCTTC.

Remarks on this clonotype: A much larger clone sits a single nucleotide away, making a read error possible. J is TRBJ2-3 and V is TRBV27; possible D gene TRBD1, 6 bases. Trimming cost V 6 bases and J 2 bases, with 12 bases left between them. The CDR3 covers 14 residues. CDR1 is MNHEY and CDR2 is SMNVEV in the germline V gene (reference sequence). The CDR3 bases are TGTGCCAGCAGACGCCAGGGGTTCACAGATACGCAGTATTTT. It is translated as CASRRQGFTDTQYF.

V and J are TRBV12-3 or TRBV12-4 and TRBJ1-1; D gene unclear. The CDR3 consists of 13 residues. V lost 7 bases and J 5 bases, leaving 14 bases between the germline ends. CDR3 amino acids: CASIPQVGTEAFF. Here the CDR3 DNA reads TGTGCCAGCATCCCCCAAGTGGGAACTGAAGCTTTCTTT.

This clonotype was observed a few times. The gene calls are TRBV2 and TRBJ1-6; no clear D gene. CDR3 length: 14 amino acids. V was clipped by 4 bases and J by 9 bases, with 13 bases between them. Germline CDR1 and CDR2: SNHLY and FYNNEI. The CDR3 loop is CASSATLQSSPLHF. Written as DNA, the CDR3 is TGTGCCAGCAGTGCGACCCTACAGAGTTCACCCCTCCACTTT.

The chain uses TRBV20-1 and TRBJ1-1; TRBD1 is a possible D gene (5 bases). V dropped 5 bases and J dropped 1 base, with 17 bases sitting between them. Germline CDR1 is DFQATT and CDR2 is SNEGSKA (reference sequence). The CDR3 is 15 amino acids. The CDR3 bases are TGCAGTGCTGCGGACACCCTCGCGGGGAACACTGAAGCTTTCTTT. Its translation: CSAADTLAGNTEAFF.

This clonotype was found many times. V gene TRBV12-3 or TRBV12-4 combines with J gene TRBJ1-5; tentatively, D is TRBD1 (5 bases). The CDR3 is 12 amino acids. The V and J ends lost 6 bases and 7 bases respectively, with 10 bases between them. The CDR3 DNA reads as TGTGCCAGCAGGGGAGGGGCCCAGCCCCAGCATTTT. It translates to CASRGGAQPQHF.

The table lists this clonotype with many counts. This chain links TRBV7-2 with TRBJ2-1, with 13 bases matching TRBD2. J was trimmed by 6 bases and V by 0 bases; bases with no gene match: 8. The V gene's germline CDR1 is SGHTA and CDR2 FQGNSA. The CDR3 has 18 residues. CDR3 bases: TGTGCCAGCAGCTTAGCGGCGGGACTAGCGGGGAAGGGCAATGAGCAGTTCTTC. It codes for CASSLAAGLAGKGNEQFF.

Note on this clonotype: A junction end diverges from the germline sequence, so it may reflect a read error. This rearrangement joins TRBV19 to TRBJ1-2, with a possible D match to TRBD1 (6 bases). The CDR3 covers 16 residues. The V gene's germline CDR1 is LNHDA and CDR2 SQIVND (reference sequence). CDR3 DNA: TGTGCCAGTAGTACGGGGCTGGTCGGGGGCTACTATAGCTACACCTTC. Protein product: CASSTGLVGGYYSYTF.

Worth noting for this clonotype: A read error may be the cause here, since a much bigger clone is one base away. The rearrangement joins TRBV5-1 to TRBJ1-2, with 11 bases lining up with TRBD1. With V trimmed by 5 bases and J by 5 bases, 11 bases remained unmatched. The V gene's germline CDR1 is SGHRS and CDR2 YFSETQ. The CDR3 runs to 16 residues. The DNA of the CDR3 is TGCGCCAGCAGACTCCGGGACAGGGGGAGTTTGTATGGCTACACCTTC. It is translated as CASRLRDRGSLYGYTF.

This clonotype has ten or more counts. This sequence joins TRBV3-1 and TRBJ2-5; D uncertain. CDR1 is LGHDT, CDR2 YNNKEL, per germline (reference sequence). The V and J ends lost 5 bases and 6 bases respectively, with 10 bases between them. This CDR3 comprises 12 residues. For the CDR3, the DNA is TGTGCCAGCAGCTACCTACCGAAGACCCAGTACTTC. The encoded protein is CASSYLPKTQYF.

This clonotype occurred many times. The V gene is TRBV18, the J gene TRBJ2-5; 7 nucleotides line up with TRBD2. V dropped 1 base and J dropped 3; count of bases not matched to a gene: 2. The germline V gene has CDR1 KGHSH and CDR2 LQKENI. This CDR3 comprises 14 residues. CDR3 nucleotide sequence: TGTGCCAGCTCACCACGGCTAGCGGAAGAGACCCAGTACTTC. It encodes CASSPRLAEETQYF.

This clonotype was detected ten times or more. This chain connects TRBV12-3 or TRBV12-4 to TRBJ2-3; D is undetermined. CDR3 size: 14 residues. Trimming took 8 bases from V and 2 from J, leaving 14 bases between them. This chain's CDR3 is CASGRQVLTDTQYF. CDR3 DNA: TGTGCCAGCGGACGACAAGTACTCACAGATACGCAGTATTTT.

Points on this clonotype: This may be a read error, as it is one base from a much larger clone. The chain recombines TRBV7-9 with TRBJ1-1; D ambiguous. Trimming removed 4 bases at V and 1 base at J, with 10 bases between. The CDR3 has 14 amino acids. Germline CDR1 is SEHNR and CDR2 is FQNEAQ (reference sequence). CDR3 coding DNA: TGTGCCAGCAGCTGCGCGACACCGAACACTGAAGCTTTCTTT. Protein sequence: CASSCATPNTEAFF.

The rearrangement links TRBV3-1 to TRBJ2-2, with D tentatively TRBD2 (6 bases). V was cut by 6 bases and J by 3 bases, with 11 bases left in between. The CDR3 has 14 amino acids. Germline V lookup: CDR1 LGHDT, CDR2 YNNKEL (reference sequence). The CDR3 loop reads CASSQTSHTGELFF. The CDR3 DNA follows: TGTGCCAGCAGTCAAACTAGCCACACCGGGGAGCTGTTTTTT.